This TCR beta chain comes out of a study of control samples from healthy donors and cancer patients (dated by TCRdb to the early 2020s). The library was produced with the immunoSEQ multiplex PCR assay. Imported from immuneACCESS, the table was reduced by TCRdb to in-frame sequences with V and J called. These copies leave out some clones; in studies compared against another copy, an unresolved V gene accounts for under half, and the cause of the remainder is not known. The sample table records 100,000 to 150,000 clones; about nine tenths of these occur just once. 6% to 9.5% of the sample goes to the ten largest clones. A word on this clone: This receptor's antigen is unknown. No base qualities exist here, and no much larger clone lies one base off it.

This sequence was found in a man aged 50 to 59 with head and neck cancer. Material for sequencing was PBMCs.

Here is the DNA: TGTGCCAGCAGCCAAGTGTCCAGGGGCCACGAAAAACTGTTTTTT. Translated, it gives CASSQVSRGHEKLFF. The chain is made from TRBV3-1 (or the pseudogene TRBV3-2) and TRBJ1-4, with TRBD1 tentatively as D gene (6 bases match). From a lookup of the germline V gene (reference sequence), CDR1 and CDR2 are LGHDT and YNNKEL. V is pared back by 1 base and J by 8 bases, with 14 bases lying between the germline termini. Its CDR3 holds 15 amino acids, cysteine through phenylalanine. Of all the DNA, just the CDR3 is kept, 45 bases in frame from base 1.